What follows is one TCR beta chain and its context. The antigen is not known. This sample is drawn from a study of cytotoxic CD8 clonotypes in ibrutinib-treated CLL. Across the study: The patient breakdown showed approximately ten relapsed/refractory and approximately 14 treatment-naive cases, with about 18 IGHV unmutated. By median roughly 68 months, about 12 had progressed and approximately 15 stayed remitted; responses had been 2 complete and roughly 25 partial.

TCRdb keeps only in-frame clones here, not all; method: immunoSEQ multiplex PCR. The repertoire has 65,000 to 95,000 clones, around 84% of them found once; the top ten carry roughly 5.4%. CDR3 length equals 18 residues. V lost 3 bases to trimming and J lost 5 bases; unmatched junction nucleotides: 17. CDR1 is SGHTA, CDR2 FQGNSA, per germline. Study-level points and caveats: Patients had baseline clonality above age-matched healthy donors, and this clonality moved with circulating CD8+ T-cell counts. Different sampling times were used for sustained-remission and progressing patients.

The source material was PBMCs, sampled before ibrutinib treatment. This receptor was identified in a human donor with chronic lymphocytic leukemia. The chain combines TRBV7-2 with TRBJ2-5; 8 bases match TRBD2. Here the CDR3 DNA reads TGTGCCAGCAGCTTCAAGAGCGGGAGAGTTTACTGGGGCGAGACCCAGTACTTC. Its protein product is CASSFKSGRVYWGETQYF.